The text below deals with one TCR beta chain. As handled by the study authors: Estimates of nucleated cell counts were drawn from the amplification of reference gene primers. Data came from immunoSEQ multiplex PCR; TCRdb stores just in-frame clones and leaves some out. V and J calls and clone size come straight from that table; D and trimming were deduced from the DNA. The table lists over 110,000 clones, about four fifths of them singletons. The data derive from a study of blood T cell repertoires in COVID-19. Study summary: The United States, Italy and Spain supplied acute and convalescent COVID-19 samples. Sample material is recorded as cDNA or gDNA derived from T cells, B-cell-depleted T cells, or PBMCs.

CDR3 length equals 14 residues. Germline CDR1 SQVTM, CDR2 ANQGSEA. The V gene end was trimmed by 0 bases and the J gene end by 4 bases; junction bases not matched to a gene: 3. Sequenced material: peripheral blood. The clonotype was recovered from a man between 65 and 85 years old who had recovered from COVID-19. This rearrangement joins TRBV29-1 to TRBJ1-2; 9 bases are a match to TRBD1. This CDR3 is CSVEELGQGYGYTF. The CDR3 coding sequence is TGCAGCGTTGAAGAGCTGGGACAGGGCTATGGCTACACCTTC.